One sample yielded the 25 T cell receptor beta chains listed below, sequenced in a study of T cell responses to AZD1222 COVID-19 vaccine. Only in-frame clones appear in the TCRdb table, and some are missing; sequencing was by immunoSEQ multiplex PCR. The sample includes about 120,000 clones, 80% to 90% seen only once; the top ten take about 1.2%. Sequenced material: peripheral blood, taken on day 0 of AZD1222 vaccination. Receptors were obtained from an adult in good health.

The V and J genes are TRBV3-1 (or the pseudogene TRBV3-2) and TRBJ1-1; D gene unclear. CDR3 size: 14 residues. The V and J ends lost 4 bases and 0 bases respectively, with 9 bases between them. The germline gives CDR1 LGHDT, CDR2 YNNKEL (reference sequence). CDR3 region: CASSPSLLNTEAFF. CDR3 DNA: TGTGCCAGCAGCCCCTCCCTCTTGAACACTGAAGCTTTCTTT.

The gene calls are TRBV2 and TRBJ2-1, with 9 bases aligning to TRBD2. The germline CDR1 and CDR2 sequences are SNHLY and FYNNEI. J was trimmed by 6 bases and V by 4 bases; bases with no gene match: 10. The CDR3 totals 16 residues. CDR3 region: CASSGAGGGVVNEQFF. CDR3 coding DNA: TGTGCCAGCAGTGGTGCTGGCGGGGGGGTCGTCAATGAGCAGTTCTTC.

The gene calls are TRBV27 and TRBJ1-5, with 8 bases fitting TRBD1. The germline gives CDR1 MNHEY, CDR2 SMNVEV (reference sequence). There are 17 residues in the CDR3. The ends lost 5 bases at V and 2 bases at J; junction bases unmatched: 11. The CDR3 here is CASSPRATGGGNQPQHF. As DNA, the CDR3 is TGTGCCAGCAGTCCCCGAGCTACAGGGGGTGGCAATCAGCCCCAGCATTTT.

This clone was counted a few times. V gene TRBV19 combines with J gene TRBJ1-1, with D possibly being TRBD1 (6 bases). In germline, CDR1 is LNHDA, CDR2 SQIVND (reference sequence). The V end lost 6 bases, the J end lost 5 bases, and 13 bases lay between the germline ends. This CDR3 comprises 13 residues. CDR3 protein: CASREGGWTEAFF. The CDR3 region has the DNA TGTGCCAGTAGAGAGGGGGGGTGGACTGAAGCTTTCTTT.

The chain recombines TRBV5-6 with TRBJ1-3; weak D call: TRBD1 (6 bases). The CDR3 contains 15 residues. Germline V gene lookup returns CDR1 SGHDT and CDR2 YYEEEE. V was cut by 6 bases and J by 4 bases, with 17 bases left in between. CDR3 residues: CASTFGGLEGNTIYF. CDR3 nucleotide sequence: TGTGCCAGCACCTTCGGGGGGCTGGAAGGAAACACCATATATTTT.

This chain uses TRBV7-9 with TRBJ2-7; 7 bases line up with TRBD1. V dropped 5 bases and J dropped 3; count of bases not matched to a gene: 10. Per the germline V gene, CDR1 is SEHNR and CDR2 is FQNEAQ (reference sequence). The CDR3 contains 15 residues. The CDR3 DNA sequence: TGTGCCAGCAGCCCTATGGGACAGTCACTCTACGAGCAGTACTTC. Residues: CASSPMGQSLYEQYF.

The rearrangement links TRBV7-2 to TRBJ2-7, with unresolved D. This CDR3 contains 13 residues. Germline V gives CDR1 SGHTA, CDR2 FQGNSA. Trimming pared 5 bases from V and 0 bases from J, leaving 8 bases between. As DNA, the CDR3 is TGTGCCAGCAGCGACCGGCCCTCCTACGAGCAGTACTTC. This encodes CASSDRPSYEQYF.

This chain uses TRBV21-1 with TRBJ2-1; the table's D call of TRBD2 was not tested on the DNA. TRBV21-1 is annotated as a pseudogene. CDR3 length equals 14 residues. This CDR3 is CASTPMGGYNEQFF. CDR3 nucleotide sequence: TGTGCCAGCACCCCTATGGGGGGTTACAATGAGCAGTTCTTC.

The table lists this clone with a few counts. CDR3 amino acids: CASSFRRSGGAYEQYF. The CDR3 DNA follows: TGTGCCAGCAGCTTTAGGCGTAGCGGGGGGGCCTACGAGCAGTACTTC. The V call is TRBV7-2, the J call TRBJ2-7, with 11 bases matching TRBD2. CDR3 length equals 16 residues. Germline V gene sequence: CDR1 SGHTA, CDR2 FQGNSA. Trimming cost V 3 bases and J 2 bases; bases outside gene matches: 6.

The chain has TRBV6-6 and TRBJ2-2; TRBD1 aligns across 8 bases. This CDR3 has 16 amino acids. The J segment lost 1 base and the V segment lost 5 bases, leaving 6 bases of the junction unmatched. The V gene's germline CDR1 is MNHNY and CDR2 SVGAGI (reference sequence). The CDR3 DNA follows: TGTGCCAGCAGTCACTGGGGGACAGGGAACACCGGGGAGCTGTTTTTT. This encodes CASSHWGTGNTGELFF.

The chain couples TRBV9 to TRBJ1-6; D possibly corresponds to TRBD1 (5 bases). This CDR3 contains 16 residues. The germline V and J ends were trimmed by 1 base and 8 bases, with 16 bases remaining between them. Looked up from germline, CDR1 is SGDLS and CDR2 is YYNGEE. This CDR3 is CASSVSGASVHSPLHF. The CDR3 region has the DNA TGTGCCAGCAGCGTATCCGGGGCCTCCGTTCATTCACCCCTCCACTTT.

The V gene is TRBV6-5, the J gene TRBJ1-1, with D possibly TRBD1 on 6 matching bases. Germline V lookup: CDR1 MNHEY, CDR2 SVGAGI. The CDR3 loop spans 15 amino acids. Trimming cost V 6 bases and J 3 bases, with 17 bases left between them. For the CDR3, the DNA is TGTGCCAGCAGCCCGGCGGCGGGGGCCGACACTGAAGCTTTCTTT. Protein product: CASSPAAGADTEAFF.

V and J are TRBV19 and TRBJ2-5, with D tentatively TRBD1 (6 bases). With 5 bases removed from V and 2 bases from J, the gap between germline ends came to 15 bases. The length of the CDR3 is 15 residues. Germline assignment: CDR1 LNHDA and CDR2 SQIVND (reference sequence). The CDR3 loop is CASSPQGWRQETQYF. CDR3 nucleotide sequence: TGTGCCAGTAGTCCGCAGGGGTGGAGGCAAGAGACCCAGTACTTC.

The J gene is TRBJ1-2, the V gene TRBV4-2, with D perhaps TRBD1 (5 bases). V lost 1 base, J lost 4 bases, and 10 bases lay in between. This CDR3 has 14 amino acids. Germline CDR1 LGHNA, CDR2 YNFKEQ. This CDR3 reads CASSQGTTPYGYTF. The CDR3 DNA reads TGTGCCAGCAGCCAAGGGACAACCCCCTATGGCTACACCTTC.

The chain joins TRBV30 to TRBJ2-7, with no clear D. The CDR3 is made up of 13 amino acids. CDR1 and CDR2 (germline): GTSNPN, SVGIG (reference sequence). The germline V and J ends were trimmed by 2 bases and 3 bases, with 11 bases remaining between them. The CDR3 protein is CAWSTITNYEQYF. The CDR3 DNA is TGTGCCTGGAGTACGATTACAAACTACGAGCAGTACTTC.

The chain combines TRBV3-1 (or the pseudogene TRBV3-2) with TRBJ1-6, with D uncertain. This CDR3 contains 13 residues. Germline V gene data show CDR1 as LGHDT and CDR2 as YNNKEL (reference sequence). Trimming took off 1 base at V and 13 bases at J, with 11 bases between the two ends. The CDR3, as DNA: TGTGCCAGCAGCCAAGCCCACTTTGGGCCCCTCCACTTT. It encodes CASSQAHFGPLHF.

The chain carries TRBV13 and TRBJ2-1; no firm D call. Germline CDR1 and CDR2: PRHDT and FYEKMQ (reference sequence). This CDR3 has 11 residues. The ends were cut back, 3 bases at V and 8 bases at J, with 5 bases in the middle. CDR3 sequence (DNA): TGTGCCAGCAGCTTGTTGGATGAGCAGTTCTTC. Translation gives CASSLLDEQFF. Full variable domain (missing parts from reference TRBV13 and TRBJ2-1): AAGVIQSPRHLIKEKRETATLKCYPIPRHDTVYWYQQGPGQDPQFLISFYEKMQSDKGSIPDRFSAQQFSDYHSELNMSSLELGDSALYFCASSLLDEQFFGPGTRLTVL.

This chain uses TRBV7-9 with TRBJ2-7, with no clear D. V lost 6 bases and J lost 5, with 17 bases in between. The CDR3 extends over 14 amino acids. Looked up from germline, CDR1 is SEHNR and CDR2 is FQNEAQ (reference sequence). The CDR3 coding sequence is TGTGCCAGCAGTCTAACCTGGGCGCTTGACGAGCAGTACTTC. It translates to CASSLTWALDEQYF.

The genes are TRBV30 and TRBJ1-4; the D gene is possibly TRBD1 (6 bases). Germline-derived CDR1 and CDR2 are GTSNPN and SVGIG (reference sequence). The CDR3 has 13 residues. V gave up 3 bases and J gave up 13 bases, with 18 bases separating them. Here the CDR3 DNA reads TGTGCCTGGAGCGTAAACACAGGGTCAGCACTGTTTTTT. It codes for CAWSVNTGSALFF.

V usage is TRBV18 and J usage is TRBJ1-5; 8 nucleotides line up with TRBD1. Germline CDR1 KGHSH, CDR2 LQKENI. This CDR3 is 14 amino acids long. The V segment lost 4 bases and the J segment 6 bases; nucleotides outside the gene matches: 5. The CDR3 region is CASSLGQGGQPQHF. Written as DNA, the CDR3 is TGTGCCAGCTCACTTGGACAGGGAGGTCAGCCCCAGCATTTT.

The chain joins TRBV3-1 (or the pseudogene TRBV3-2) to TRBJ1-5, with 8 bases aligning to TRBD1. Germline CDR1 LGHDT, CDR2 YNNKEL (reference sequence). This CDR3 spans 18 amino acids. The ends lost 4 bases at V and 2 bases at J; junction bases unmatched: 13. CDR3 in amino acids: CASSPSRKMDRGNQPQHF. The CDR3 bases are TGTGCCAGCAGCCCGAGTCGTAAGATGGACAGGGGCAATCAGCCCCAGCATTTT.

CDR3 nucleotide sequence: TGTGCCTGGAGTCTCAGCGGGGGGGCAGTTGAGCAGTTCTTC. Its protein product is CAWSLSGGAVEQFF. The chain has TRBV30 and TRBJ2-1; TRBD2 matches at 10 bases. The CDR3 spans 14 residues. The V segment lost 2 bases and the J segment 9 bases; nucleotides outside the gene matches: 7. Germline V lookup: CDR1 GTSNPN, CDR2 SVGIG (reference sequence).

V is TRBV9 and J is TRBJ2-1; D is perhaps TRBD2 (5 bases). This CDR3 region has 16 residues. V lost 1 base and J 1 base, leaving 12 bases between the germline ends. Germline V gene data show CDR1 as SGDLS and CDR2 as YYNGEE. The CDR3, as DNA: TGTGCCAGCAGCGTAATCGGGGATCGGTCCTACAATGAGCAGTTCTTC. It codes for CASSVIGDRSYNEQFF.

The chain employs TRBV5-5 and TRBJ1-4; a weak D match, TRBD1 (6 bases). V lost 0 bases and J lost 0, with 18 bases in between. The V gene's germline CDR1 is SGHKS and CDR2 YYEKEE (reference sequence). This CDR3 comprises 19 residues. The CDR3 DNA follows: TGTGCCAGCAGCTTGGCGGGACACCTTACAGTTGCAACTAATGAAAAACTGTTTTTT. Translation gives CASSLAGHLTVATNEKLFF.

This chain uses TRBV27 with TRBJ1-1; no firm D call. From germline, CDR1 is MNHEY and CDR2 SMNVEV (reference sequence). V lost 5 bases and J 3 bases, leaving 10 bases between the germline ends. CDR3 length equals 13 residues. CDR3 in amino acids: CASSPDGDTEAFF. The CDR3 DNA reads as TGTGCCAGCAGTCCCGATGGGGACACTGAAGCTTTCTTT.